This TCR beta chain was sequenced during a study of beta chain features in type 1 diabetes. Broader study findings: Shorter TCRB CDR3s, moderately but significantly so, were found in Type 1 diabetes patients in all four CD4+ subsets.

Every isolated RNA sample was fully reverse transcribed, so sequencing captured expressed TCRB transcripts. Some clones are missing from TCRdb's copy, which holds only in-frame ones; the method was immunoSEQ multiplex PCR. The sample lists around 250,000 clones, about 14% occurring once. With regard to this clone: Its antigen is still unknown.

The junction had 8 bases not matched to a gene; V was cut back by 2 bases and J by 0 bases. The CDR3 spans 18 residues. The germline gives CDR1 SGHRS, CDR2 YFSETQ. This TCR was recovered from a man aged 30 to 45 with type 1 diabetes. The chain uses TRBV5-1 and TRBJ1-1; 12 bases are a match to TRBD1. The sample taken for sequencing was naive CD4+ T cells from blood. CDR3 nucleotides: TGCGCCAGCAGCTTAGGGACAGGGGGCGCGGGGATGAACACTGAAGCTTTCTTT. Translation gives CASSLGTGGAGMNTEAFF.